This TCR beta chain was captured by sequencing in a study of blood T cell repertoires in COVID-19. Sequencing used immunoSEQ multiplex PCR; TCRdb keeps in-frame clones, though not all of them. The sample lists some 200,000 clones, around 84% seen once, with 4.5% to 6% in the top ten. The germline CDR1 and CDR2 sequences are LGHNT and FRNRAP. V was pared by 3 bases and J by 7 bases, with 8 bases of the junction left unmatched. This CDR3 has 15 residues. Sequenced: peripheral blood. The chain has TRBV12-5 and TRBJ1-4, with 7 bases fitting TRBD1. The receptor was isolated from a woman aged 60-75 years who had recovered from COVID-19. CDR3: CASGLTDRDGEKLFF. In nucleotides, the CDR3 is TGTGCTAGTGGTTTAACAGACAGGGATGGTGAAAAACTGTTTTTT.